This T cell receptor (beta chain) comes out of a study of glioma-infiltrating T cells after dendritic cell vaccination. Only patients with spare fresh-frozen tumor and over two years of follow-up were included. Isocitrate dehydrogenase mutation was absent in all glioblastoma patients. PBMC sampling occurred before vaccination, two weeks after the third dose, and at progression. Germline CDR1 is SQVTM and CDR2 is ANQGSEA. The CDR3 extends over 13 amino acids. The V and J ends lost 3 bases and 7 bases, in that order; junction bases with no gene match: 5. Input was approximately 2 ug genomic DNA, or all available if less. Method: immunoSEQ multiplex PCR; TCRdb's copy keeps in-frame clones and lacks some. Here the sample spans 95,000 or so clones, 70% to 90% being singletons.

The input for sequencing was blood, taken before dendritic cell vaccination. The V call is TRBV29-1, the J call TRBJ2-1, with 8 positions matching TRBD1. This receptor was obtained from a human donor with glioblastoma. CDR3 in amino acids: CSVEGGQVNEQFF. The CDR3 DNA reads TGCAGCGTTGAGGGGGGACAGGTAAATGAGCAGTTCTTC.